The clone carrying this T cell receptor (beta chain) was seen once. This specimen comes from a study of blood T cell repertoires in COVID-19. Turning to the study itself: The United States, Italy and Spain provided the acute and convalescent COVID-19 samples. The cDNA or gDNA used as material had been derived from T cells, B-cell-depleted T cells, or PBMCs.

Per the original data handling: Nucleated cell counts were estimated from reference gene primer amplification. The method was immunoSEQ multiplex PCR; TCRdb's version includes in-frame clones alone and lacks a portion of them. That table supplies the V and J calls and clone size; D and trimming were determined from the DNA. The sample yields about 98,000 clones, 70% to 80% seen once. Germline V CDR1 and CDR2: MDHEN, SYDVKM. The CDR3 runs to 14 residues. With V trimmed by 3 bases and J by 4 bases, 4 bases remained unmatched. The TCR originated in a man aged 65-85 years with acute or convalescent COVID-19. The chain carries TRBV28 and TRBJ2-3; 7 nucleotides align to TRBD2. The sample consisted of peripheral blood. For the CDR3, the DNA is TGTGCCAGCAGTTTGGGGGGGACCCCAGATACGCAGTATTTT. Its translation: CASSLGGTPDTQYF.